These 31 T cell receptor beta chains share one sample of origin, sequenced in a study of cytotoxic CD8 clonotypes in ibrutinib-treated CLL (dated by TCRdb to 2020 to 2022). The library was produced with the immunoSEQ multiplex PCR assay. TCRdb carries this immuneACCESS record with in-frame sequences only. Its versions omit some clonotypes, under half of them owing to an unresolved V gene in the studies checked, with the rest unexplained. Recorded for this sample are approximately 340,000 clones; roughly two thirds of them occurred a single time. The ten largest clones represent roughly 6% of the sample. The sample was PBMCs, taken after 36 months of ibrutinib treatment. The receptors were gathered from a human donor with chronic lymphocytic leukemia.

The V and J genes are TRBV18 and TRBJ2-7, with unresolved D. The CDR3 runs 17 residues. Trimming shortened V by 0 bases and J by 0 bases, and 15 bases separated the two germline ends. Per germline, CDR1 KGHSH and CDR2 LQKENI. The CDR3 protein is CASSPPGYDVPSYEQYF. Written as DNA, the CDR3 is TGTGCCAGCTCACCACCGGGGTACGACGTTCCCTCCTACGAGCAGTACTTC.

The V call is TRBV5-6, the J call TRBJ1-6; no definite D call. Germline V gene lookup returns CDR1 SGHDT and CDR2 YYEEEE. This CDR3 contains 16 residues. The V end lost 1 base, the J end lost 5 bases, and 13 bases lay between the germline ends. CDR3 DNA sequence: TGTGCCAGCAGCTTGATGTCAGCTAAAGATAATTCACCCCTCCACTTT. This translates into CASSLMSAKDNSPLHF.

This chain links TRBV21-1 with TRBJ2-7. TRBV21-1 is reported as a pseudogene. This CDR3 region has 12 residues. As DNA, the CDR3 is TGTGCCAGCAAGGCCCACCCCTACGAGCAGTACTTC. Protein: CASKAHPYEQYF.

This rearrangement joins TRBV7-9 to TRBJ2-7; D remains ambiguous. V was clipped by 5 bases and J by 5 bases, with 13 bases between them. The CDR3 spans 13 residues. CDR1 and CDR2 from the germline V gene are SEHNR and FQNEAQ (reference sequence). The CDR3 reads CASSRDTYHEQYF. CDR3 bases: TGTGCCAGCAGCCGTGACACCTACCACGAGCAGTACTTC.

This clone appeared a single time. The gene calls are TRBV7-8 and TRBJ1-5; TRBD1 might be the D (5 bases). CDR3 length equals 15 residues. The V and J ends lost 5 bases and 7 bases respectively, with 18 bases between them. Per germline, CDR1 SGHVS and CDR2 FQNEAQ. The CDR3, as DNA: TGTGCCAGCAGCCTCATCAGGGAAATGGGACAGCCCCAGCATTTT. Protein: CASSLIREMGQPQHF. Full variable domain (missing parts from reference TRBV7-8 and TRBJ1-5): GAGVSQSPRYKVAKRGQDVALRCDPISGHVSLFWYQQALGQGPEFLTYFQNEAQLDKSGLPSDRFFAERPEGSVSTLKIQRTQQEDSAVYLCASSLIREMGQPQHFGDGTRLSIL.

Details on this clone: Distinct nucleotide sequences in the sample also encode this CDR3. The chain is built from TRBV19 and TRBJ2-7; 10 positions agree with TRBD1. The CDR3 has 14 residues. The junction had 4 bases not matched to a gene; V was cut back by 4 bases and J by 4 bases. Germline V gene lookup returns CDR1 LNHDA and CDR2 SQIVND (reference sequence). CDR3 in DNA: TGTGCCAGTAGTACGGACAGGGGGTCGTACGAGCAGTACTTC. Translation: CASSTDRGSYEQYF.

The chain joins TRBV5-1 to TRBJ2-3; 9 positions match TRBD1. The CDR3 contains 16 residues. Germline CDR1 reads SGHRS; CDR2 reads YFSETQ. V was pared by 5 bases and J by 2 bases, with 9 bases of the junction left unmatched. The CDR3 DNA is TGCGCCAGCAGACTCCGGGACAGGGTTAACACAGATACGCAGTATTTT. Its protein is CASRLRDRVNTDTQYF.

The table lists this clone with a few counts. This chain links TRBV4-1 with TRBJ1-2; D may be TRBD1 (5 bases). CDR3 length equals 15 residues. Germline V gene sequence: CDR1 MGHRA, CDR2 YSYEKL. Deletions cut 0 bases from V and 4 bases from J, with 12 bases between. For the CDR3, the DNA is TGCGCCAGCAGCCAAGAGGGGGGACCCGGCTATGGCTACACCTTC. Protein sequence: CASSQEGGPGYGYTF.

This clone was seen only once. The V gene is TRBV10-1, the J gene TRBJ2-7, with D maybe TRBD2 (6 bases). The CDR3 has 14 residues. The V and J ends lost 0 bases and 7 bases respectively, with 13 bases between them. Germline CDR1 WNHNN, CDR2 SYGVQD (reference sequence). Here the CDR3 DNA reads TGCGCCAGCAGTGAGTCGGGACTCGGTCGGGAGCAGTACTTC. Amino acids: CASSESGLGREQYF.

The chain combines TRBV4-1 with TRBJ2-2; D is unclear. Germline V gene lookup returns CDR1 MGHRA and CDR2 YSYEKL. There are 13 residues in the CDR3. V shed 0 bases and J shed 6 bases, with 5 bases lying between them. In DNA, the CDR3 is TGCGCCAGCAGCCAAGATTGGTCCGGGGAGCTGTTTTTT. Translating it yields CASSQDWSGELFF.

CDR3 in DNA: TGTGCCAGCTCCCGCGGACAGGGAGATCAGCCCCAGCATTTT. This sequence encodes CASSRGQGDQPQHF. V is TRBV18 and J is TRBJ1-5; TRBD1 matches at 8 bases. The CDR3 covers 14 residues. The ends lost 6 bases at V and 5 bases at J; junction bases unmatched: 6. Germline V gene lookup returns CDR1 KGHSH and CDR2 LQKENI.

The CDR3 here is CAWSHLENQPQHF. CDR3 bases: TGTGCCTGGAGTCATCTTGAGAACCAGCCCCAGCATTTT. The chain carries TRBV30 and TRBJ1-5; D ambiguous. The CDR3 length is 13 residues. Looked up from germline, CDR1 is GTSNPN and CDR2 is SVGIG (reference sequence). V gave up 2 bases and J gave up 7 bases, with 12 bases separating them.

The chain uses TRBV28 and TRBJ2-2; 7 bases line up with TRBD2. The CDR3 consists of 14 residues. The trim removed 10 bases at V and 3 bases at J, leaving 8 bases unmatched. Looked up from germline, CDR1 is MDHEN and CDR2 is SYDVKM. This CDR3 is CATRWRGYTGELFF. The DNA for the CDR3 is TGTGCCACCCGATGGCGGGGGTACACCGGGGAGCTGTTTTTT. Using reference TRBV28 and TRBJ2-2 for the parts outside the CDR3, the full variable domain is DVKVTQSSRYLVKRTGEKVFLECVQDMDHENMFWYRQDPGLGLRLIYFSYDVKMKEKGDIPEGYSVSREKKERFSLILESASTNQTSMYLCATRWRGYTGELFFGEGSRLTVL.

The rearrangement links TRBV9 to TRBJ2-1; D gene unclear. This CDR3 is built from 10 residues. Between the trimmed V and J ends, which lost 3 bases and 9 bases, there was a span of 4 bases. Germline CDR1 SGDLS, CDR2 YYNGEE. As DNA, the CDR3 is TGTGCCAGCAGCGGGGGTGAGCAGTTCTTC. This translates into CASSGGEQFF.

This clone was counted a few times. The CDR3, as DNA: TGTGCCAGCAGCTTGCCCCGGGACAGCTATGGCTACACCTTC. Translation gives CASSLPRDSYGYTF. The chain combines TRBV5-4 with TRBJ1-2, with 7 nucleotides matching TRBD1. Germline values: CDR1 SGHNT, CDR2 YYREEE (reference sequence). The CDR3 is made up of 14 amino acids. J gave up 4 bases and V 1 base, and 4 bases lay outside the gene matches.

This clone has a handful of counts. This chain uses TRBV11-3 with TRBJ2-2; maybe TRBD2 (5 bases). The CDR3 length is 13 residues. From germline, CDR1 is SGHNT and CDR2 YENEEA. V was clipped by 3 bases and J by 8 bases, with 10 bases between them. The CDR3 DNA follows: TGTGCCAGCAGCTTCCCCGGGGTGGGGGAGCTGTTTTTT. Translation gives CASSFPGVGELFF.

This clone was seen a few times. This chain joins TRBV7-9 and TRBJ1-3; D is uncertain. Between the trimmed V and J ends, which lost 5 bases and 0 bases, there was a span of 11 bases. The germline V gene has CDR1 SEHNR and CDR2 FQNEAQ (reference sequence). The CDR3 runs to 15 residues. The chain's CDR3 is CASSDQASSGNTIYF. DNA of the CDR3: TGTGCCAGCAGCGATCAGGCAAGCTCTGGAAACACCATATATTTT.

The chain uses TRBV5-1 and TRBJ1-1, with D perhaps TRBD1 (6 bases). There are 15 residues in the CDR3. V was trimmed by 4 bases and J by 0 bases, leaving 13 bases between them. Looked up from germline, CDR1 is SGHRS and CDR2 is YFSETQ. CDR3 DNA: TGCGCCAGCAGCGGGTCAGGGGTCCTGAACACTGAAGCTTTCTTT. Protein: CASSGSGVLNTEAFF.

The chain combines TRBV4-1 with TRBJ2-2; a weak D match, TRBD2 (7 bases). CDR3 length equals 16 residues. Germline V lookup: CDR1 MGHRA, CDR2 YSYEKL. V was clipped by 4 bases and J by 4 bases, with 16 bases between them. The CDR3 bases are TGCGCCAGCAGCCCAGAGATCGGGGGGCCCACCGGGGAGCTGTTTTTT. Its translation is CASSPEIGGPTGELFF.

CDR3 DNA sequence: TGTGCCAGCAGTAAAAACAGGGGGGCCTCCTACGAGCAGTACTTC. It encodes CASSKNRGASYEQYF. The V call is TRBV25-1, the J call TRBJ2-7; 8 bases are shared with TRBD1. Losses at the gene ends were 5 bases for V and 0 bases for J; bases not matched to a gene: 6. Germline V gives CDR1 MGHDK, CDR2 SYGVNS. The CDR3 contains 15 residues.

This chain joins TRBV7-6 and TRBJ2-3; D might be TRBD1 or TRBD2, each matching 5 bases. CDR3 length equals 15 residues. The germline V gene encodes CDR1 SGHVS and CDR2 FNYEAQ. Trimming removed 5 bases from V and 1 base from J, with 13 bases in between. The CDR3 DNA reads as TGTGCCAGCAGCGCCCGGGACCTCCGCACAGATACGCAGTATTTT. This translates into CASSARDLRTDTQYF.

V usage is TRBV9 and J usage is TRBJ2-5; perhaps D is TRBD1 or TRBD2 (6 bases each). Per the germline V gene, CDR1 is SGDLS and CDR2 is YYNGEE. CDR3 length equals 15 residues. Trimming took off 4 bases at V and 6 bases at J, with 19 bases between the two ends. The CDR3 DNA is TGTGCCAGCAGCCCGCTAAGGGAAGGGGGGAAGACCCAGTACTTC. Translating gives CASSPLREGGKTQYF.

This rearrangement joins TRBV29-1 to TRBJ1-1; no clear D gene. Per germline, CDR1 SQVTM and CDR2 ANQGSEA. V lost 6 bases and J lost 4, with 12 bases in between. This CDR3 is 12 amino acids long. CDR3 sequence (DNA): TGCAGCGTGGACGAGTCCCGCACTGAAGCTTTCTTT. As protein: CSVDESRTEAFF.

This clone turned up a few times. The V call is TRBV28, the J call TRBJ1-1; no definite D call. The CDR3 length is 12 residues. V was trimmed by 5 bases and J by 1 base, leaving 5 bases between them. Germline CDR1 reads MDHEN; CDR2 reads SYDVKM. DNA for the CDR3: TGTGCCAGCAGTGAGAAGAACACTGAAGCTTTCTTT. This gives the protein CASSEKNTEAFF.

V is TRBV5-4 and J is TRBJ2-7; TRBD2 agrees at 7 bases. The CDR3 has 15 residues. The J segment lost 5 bases and the V segment lost 4 bases, leaving 12 bases of the junction unmatched. CDR1 is SGHNT and CDR2 is YYREEE in the germline V gene (reference sequence). The CDR3 spells CASSLAVAGTNEQYF. The DNA for the CDR3 is TGTGCCAGCAGCCTAGCGGTGGCAGGCACCAACGAGCAGTACTTC.

The V and J genes are TRBV10-3 and TRBJ2-3; 7 bases align to TRBD2. CDR1 and CDR2 (germline): ENHRY, SYGVKD. This CDR3 region has 16 residues. Trimming took 7 bases from V and 2 from J; bases not matched to a gene: 12. The CDR3 loop is CAITDPGEGFTDTQYF. The CDR3 DNA reads as TGTGCCATCACCGACCCGGGGGAGGGGTTCACAGATACGCAGTATTTT.

This clone was observed a single time. The rearrangement links TRBV7-9 to TRBJ1-2; D ambiguous. The germline V gene has CDR1 SEHNR and CDR2 FQNEAQ (reference sequence). The V and J ends lost 5 bases and 8 bases respectively, with 18 bases between them. The CDR3 sequence is 14 residues long. The CDR3 DNA reads as TGTGCCAGCAGCCCGCTTGTGGGTTTTAGGGGCTACACCTTC. Translating it yields CASSPLVGFRGYTF.

The chain uses TRBV7-9 and TRBJ2-3, with D unresolved. The CDR3 is 13 amino acids. V gave up 0 bases and J gave up 4 bases, with 5 bases separating them. CDR1 is SEHNR and CDR2 is FQNEAQ in the germline V gene (reference sequence). The CDR3 sequence: CASSLAVADTQYF. CDR3 DNA: TGTGCCAGCAGCTTAGCGGTCGCAGATACGCAGTATTTT.

In DNA, the CDR3 is TGTGCCAGCAGCTTAGCGCGCGGGGGTTTCAATGAGCAGTTCTTC. Its translation is CASSLARGGFNEQFF. V gene TRBV7-9 combines with J gene TRBJ2-1; 7 bases are shared with TRBD2. Germline V gene lookup returns CDR1 SEHNR and CDR2 FQNEAQ (reference sequence). This CDR3 has 15 amino acids. The V gene end was trimmed by 0 bases and the J gene end by 6 bases; junction bases not matched to a gene: 5.

This clone showed up just once. This sequence joins TRBV29-1 and TRBJ2-1; D is ambiguous. Germline V gives CDR1 SQVTM, CDR2 ANQGSEA. V was pared by 0 bases and J by 9 bases, with 12 bases between. CDR3 size: 13 residues. DNA for the CDR3: TGCAGCGTTGAAGATGACGTCGCTTTTGAGCAGTTCTTC. Translated, it gives CSVEDDVAFEQFF.

This chain uses TRBV6-5 with TRBJ2-5; 7 nucleotides agree with TRBD1. The V gene's germline CDR1 is MNHEY and CDR2 SVGAGI. This CDR3 has 15 residues. The ends lost 7 bases at V and 5 bases at J; junction bases unmatched: 13. The CDR3 sequence: CASNLTGKHRETQYF. The CDR3 nucleotides are TGTGCCAGCAATCTGACAGGGAAGCACCGGGAGACCCAGTACTTC.